One sample yielded the 30 T cell receptor beta chains listed below, sequenced in a study of T cells in Graves' hyperthyroidism and ophthalmopathy. The investigators amplified TCR beta CDR3 regions from RNA transcripts. The HTBI primer set was used in a first-round RT-PCR of the TCR CDR3. Via MiXCR, TCRdb re-called the multiplex PCR reads, giving one row per CDR3 protein. The table lists fewer than 900,000 distinct CDR3 sequences, about 17% of them singletons. The specimen was blood. The origin of the receptors is a man younger than 30 with Graves' hyperthyroidism.

The chain carries TRBV4-2 and TRBJ2-1; 8 bases match TRBD2. The CDR3 consists of 16 residues. Per the germline V gene, CDR1 is LGHNA and CDR2 is YNFKEQ. The V and J ends lost 4 bases and 9 bases, in that order; junction bases with no gene match: 14. This chain's CDR3 is CASSPQGTSGWGEQFF. CDR3 nucleotides: TGTGCCAGCAGCCCCCAAGGAACTAGCGGATGGGGTGAGCAGTTCTTC.

This clonotype came up a few times. The J gene is TRBJ2-3, the V gene TRBV30, with 12 bases identical to TRBD2. This CDR3 has 16 amino acids. Germline V CDR1 and CDR2: GTSNPN, SVGIG (reference sequence). The J segment lost 6 bases and the V segment lost 2 bases, leaving 9 bases of the junction unmatched. The CDR3, as DNA: TGTGCCTGGAGTCGGGGACTAGCGGGTGGCCCCGATACGCAGTATTTT. It codes for CAWSRGLAGGPDTQYF. Based on the CDR3 plus reference TRBV30 and TRBJ2-3, the full variable domain is SQTIHQWPATLVQPVGSPLSLECTVEGTSNPNLYWYRQAAGRGLQLLFYSVGIGQISSEVPQNLSASRPQDRQFILSSKKLLLSDSGFYLCAWSRGLAGGPDTQYFGPGTRLTVL.

The rearrangement joins TRBV19 to TRBJ2-7, with TRBD1 matching 11 bases. The CDR3 extends over 13 amino acids. The V gene's germline CDR1 is LNHDA and CDR2 SQIVND (reference sequence). The trim removed 9 bases at V and 9 bases at J, leaving 10 bases unmatched. Here the CDR3 DNA reads TGTGCCAGCCGACCGGGACAGGGGGGAGGGCAGTACTTC. Amino acids: CASRPGQGGGQYF.

This clonotype occurred many times. V is TRBV28 and J is TRBJ2-5, with 8 bases aligning to TRBD2. V shed 5 bases, J shed 4 bases, and the junction held 9 bases outside the gene matches. This CDR3 has 15 amino acids. Germline-derived CDR1 and CDR2 are MDHEN and SYDVKM. CDR3 nucleotides: TGTGCCAGCAGTCCCCAGCGGGAGCGGTCAGAGACCCAGTACTTC. This encodes CASSPQRERSETQYF.

The CDR3 DNA reads as TGCGCCAGCAGCCAAGTCCCTCCTGGGACAGGGTCCTACAATGAGCAGTTCTTC. As protein: CASSQVPPGTGSYNEQFF. This rearrangement joins TRBV4-1 to TRBJ2-1, with 9 bases identical to TRBD1. Unmatched junction bases numbered 8, after V lost 1 base and J lost 1 base. This CDR3 has 18 amino acids. Germline CDR1 reads MGHRA; CDR2 reads YSYEKL.

The V and J genes are TRBV7-6 and TRBJ2-2; a possible D gene is TRBD2 (5 bases). This CDR3 contains 18 residues. Per germline, CDR1 SGHVS and CDR2 FNYEAQ. V lost 1 base and J lost 0, with 15 bases in between. CDR3 in amino acids: CASSLDQRYTTNTGELFF. CDR3 DNA sequence: TGTGCCAGCAGCTTAGATCAGCGGTACACCACGAACACCGGGGAGCTGTTTTTT. Supplemented by reference TRBV7-6 and TRBJ2-2, the full variable domain reads GAGVSQSPRYKVTKRGQDVALRCDPISGHVSLYWYRQALGQGPEFLTYFNYEAQQDKSGLPNDRFSAERPEGSISTLTIQRTEQRDSAMYRCASSLDQRYTTNTGELFFGEGSRLTVL.

This clonotype has ten or more counts. The chain carries TRBV7-3 and TRBJ2-5; D unclear. Germline V CDR1 and CDR2: SGHTA, FQGTGA. The CDR3 contains 13 residues. Trimming shortened V by 3 bases and J by 4 bases, and 9 bases separated the two germline ends. The CDR3 loop reads CASSFSIGETQYF. In DNA, the CDR3 is TGTGCCAGCAGCTTTTCCATCGGAGAGACCCAGTACTTC.

This clonotype was observed at least ten times. The chain couples TRBV12-3 or TRBV12-4 to TRBJ2-5, with D possibly being TRBD1 (6 bases). The V and J ends lost 5 bases and 4 bases respectively, with 11 bases between them. The CDR3 has 13 residues. CDR3: CASSRQAGETQYF. In nucleotides, the CDR3 is TGTGCCAGCAGTAGACAGGCGGGAGAGACCCAGTACTTC.

This clonotype was seen ten or more times. This rearrangement joins TRBV12-3 or TRBV12-4 to TRBJ2-3; 8 bases agree with TRBD1. V trimming: 6 bases; J trimming: 5 bases; junction bases outside the gene matches: 1. CDR3 length equals 12 residues. In DNA form, the CDR3 reads TGTGCCAGCAGGACAGGGGAAGATACGCAGTATTTT. Translation gives CASRTGEDTQYF.

Ten or more counts support this clonotype. The V gene is TRBV12-3 or TRBV12-4, the J gene TRBJ1-1; possibly TRBD1 for D (5 bases). V dropped 7 bases and J dropped 0 bases, with 12 bases sitting between them. The CDR3 contains 14 residues. Written as DNA, the CDR3 is TGTGCCAGCAACTCCGGGACGGTGAACACTGAAGCTTTCTTT. Translating gives CASNSGTVNTEAFF.

The chain recombines TRBV19 with TRBJ2-3; a possible D gene is TRBD2 (5 bases). The CDR3 covers 17 residues. The germline CDR1 and CDR2 sequences are LNHDA and SQIVND (reference sequence). V was cut by 9 bases and J by 0 bases, with 22 bases left in between. The chain's CDR3 is CASPALSSQNSTDTQYF. As DNA, the CDR3 is TGTGCCAGCCCCGCCTTATCTAGCCAAAATAGCACAGATACGCAGTATTTT.

This clonotype has more than one count but fewer than ten. V is TRBV20-1 and J is TRBJ2-7, with 7 bases that match TRBD2. Germline CDR1 reads DFQATT; CDR2 reads SNEGSKA (reference sequence). The CDR3 spans 15 residues. V lost 0 bases, J lost 3 bases, and 8 bases stayed unmatched. The CDR3 region is CSARDLASGNYEQYF. The CDR3 nucleotides read TGCAGTGCTAGAGATTTGGCTAGCGGAAACTACGAGCAGTACTTC.

This clonotype occurred many times. This rearrangement joins TRBV7-9 to TRBJ2-7; no definite D call. Germline CDR1 and CDR2: SEHNR and FQNEAQ (reference sequence). With 5 bases removed from V and 6 bases from J, the gap between germline ends came to 11 bases. CDR3 length: 12 residues. This CDR3 is CASSPVNGEQYF. The CDR3 nucleotides are TGTGCCAGCAGCCCCGTAAACGGCGAGCAGTACTTC.

This clonotype was recorded many times. This rearrangement joins TRBV28 to TRBJ2-7; the match to TRBD2 covers 7 bases. The length of the CDR3 is 14 residues. In germline, CDR1 is MDHEN, CDR2 SYDVKM. V was pared by 2 bases and J by 3 bases, with 4 bases of the junction left unmatched. This chain's CDR3 is CASSLGLVIYEQYF. CDR3 sequence (DNA): TGTGCCAGCAGTTTAGGACTAGTTATCTACGAGCAGTACTTC.

This clonotype was counted at least ten times. This chain links TRBV18 with TRBJ2-5; tentatively, D is TRBD1 (6 bases). Germline CDR1 is KGHSH and CDR2 is LQKENI. V lost 3 bases, J lost 5 bases, and 13 bases lay in between. The CDR3 runs 14 residues. Here the CDR3 reads CASSPTTGFETQYF. Written as DNA, the CDR3 is TGTGCCAGCTCACCGACGACAGGATTCGAGACCCAGTACTTC.

This clonotype was detected ten times or more. This chain joins TRBV30 and TRBJ2-7, with 8 bases lining up with TRBD2. CDR3 length equals 12 residues. Per the germline V gene, CDR1 is GTSNPN and CDR2 is SVGIG (reference sequence). With V trimmed by 4 bases and J by 6 bases, 5 bases remained unmatched. The CDR3 DNA is TGTGCCTGGACGGGACTAGTAGGCGAGCAGTACTTC. Encoded protein: CAWTGLVGEQYF. Using reference TRBV30 and TRBJ2-7 for the parts outside the CDR3, the full variable domain is SQTIHQWPATLVQPVGSPLSLECTVEGTSNPNLYWYRQAAGRGLQLLFYSVGIGQISSEVPQNLSASRPQDRQFILSSKKLLLSDSGFYLCAWTGLVGEQYFGPGTRLTVT.

The chain carries TRBV19 and TRBJ2-7; D is unresolved. Trimming removed 1 base from V and 3 bases from J, with 7 bases in between. CDR3 size: 13 residues. The germline gives CDR1 LNHDA, CDR2 SQIVND (reference sequence). CDR3 residues: CASSIGRVYEQYF. CDR3 nucleotides: TGTGCCAGTAGTATAGGTAGGGTCTACGAGCAGTACTTC. The complete variable domain, with remaining parts taken from reference TRBV19 and TRBJ2-7, reads DGGITQSPKYLFRKEGQNVTLSCEQNLNHDAMYWYRQDPGQGLRLIYYSQIVNDFQKGDIAEGYSVSREKKESFPLTVTSAQKNPTAFYLCASSIGRVYEQYFGPGTRLTVT.

This clonotype appeared many times. The rearrangement links TRBV27 to TRBJ2-1; maybe TRBD2 (6 bases). The germline gives CDR1 MNHEY, CDR2 SMNVEV (reference sequence). Trimming removed 10 bases from V and 3 bases from J, with 16 bases in between. This CDR3 spans 14 amino acids. The CDR3 reads CATSYAGNYNEQFF. The CDR3 DNA reads as TGTGCCACCAGCTACGCGGGGAACTACAATGAGCAGTTCTTC.

The table lists this clonotype with many counts. This rearrangement joins TRBV5-1 to TRBJ1-1, with TRBD1 matching 10 bases. V lost 3 bases, J lost 13 bases, and 9 bases stayed unmatched. The germline gives CDR1 SGHRS, CDR2 YFSETQ. The CDR3 extends over 13 amino acids. The CDR3 region has the DNA TGCGCCAGCAGCTCGTCCGGGACAGGGGTCGTTTTCTTT. It is translated as CASSSSGTGVVFF. The complete variable domain, with remaining parts taken from reference TRBV5-1 and TRBJ1-1, reads KAGVTQTPRYLIKTRGQQVTLSCSPISGHRSVSWYQQTPGQGLQFLFEYFSETQRNKGNFPGRFSGRQFSNSRSEMNVSTLELGDSALYLCASSSSGTGVVFFGQGTRLTVV.

This clonotype appeared a few times. V and J are TRBV6-1 and TRBJ1-2; no reliable D call. Trimming took off 8 bases at V and 8 bases at J, with 21 bases between the two ends. The CDR3 is 14 amino acids. Per the germline V gene, CDR1 is MNHNS and CDR2 is SASEGT. CDR3 DNA sequence: TGTGCCAGCCGCGGAACGGTGGTTAGCGGCGGCTACACCTTC. Its translation: CASRGTVVSGGYTF.

This clonotype was recorded a few times. The rearrangement uses TRBV7-3 and TRBJ2-2; D remains unclear. CDR3 length: 14 residues. Germline-derived CDR1 and CDR2 are SGHTA and FQGTGA. V dropped 3 bases and J dropped 7 bases, with 12 bases sitting between them. CDR3 protein: CASSFDGHDGELFF. The CDR3 bases are TGTGCCAGCAGCTTTGACGGGCATGACGGGGAGCTGTTTTTT.

The chain joins TRBV2 to TRBJ2-7; maybe TRBD1 (6 bases). Germline loops: CDR1 SNHLY, CDR2 FYNNEI. CDR3 length: 14 amino acids. Deletions cut 3 bases from V and 3 bases from J, with 12 bases between. This CDR3 reads CASSEDSRHYEQYF. CDR3 DNA: TGTGCCAGCAGTGAGGACAGTCGTCACTACGAGCAGTACTTC. The complete variable domain, with remaining parts taken from reference TRBV2 and TRBJ2-7, reads EPEVTQTPSHQVTQMGQEVILRCVPISNHLYFYWYRQILGQKVEFLVSFYNNEISEKSEIFDDQFSVERPDGSNFTLKIRSTKLEDSAMYFCASSEDSRHYEQYFGPGTRLTVT.

This clonotype has only a few counts. The genes are TRBV20-1 and TRBJ2-3, with TRBD2 identical over 8 bases. V was pared by 2 bases and J by 2 bases, with 6 bases of the junction left unmatched. The CDR3 consists of 15 residues. Germline V gene lookup returns CDR1 DFQATT and CDR2 SNEGSKA (reference sequence). Written as DNA, the CDR3 is TGCAGTGCTAGACGGACTAGCAGTTCCACAGATACGCAGTATTTT. Translation gives CSARRTSSSTDTQYF.

V gene TRBV20-1 combines with J gene TRBJ1-1; a possible D gene is TRBD1 (5 bases). Germline V lookup: CDR1 DFQATT, CDR2 SNEGSKA (reference sequence). V lost 1 base and J 4 bases, leaving 13 bases between the germline ends. This CDR3 is built from 14 residues. CDR3 nucleotides: TGCAGTGCTAGAGTTGAGGGGTACGGCACTGAAGCTTTCTTT. This codes for CSARVEGYGTEAFF.

The rearrangement uses TRBV5-1 and TRBJ2-7; possibly TRBD1 for D (7 bases). Trimming pared 0 bases from V and 5 bases from J, leaving 15 bases between. Germline values: CDR1 SGHRS, CDR2 YFSETQ. The CDR3 length is 15 residues. The CDR3 loop reads CASSLVEGAANEQYF. The CDR3 DNA sequence: TGCGCCAGCAGCTTGGTGGAGGGGGCTGCAAACGAGCAGTACTTC.

This clonotype was seen repeatedly, ten times or more. This CDR3 is CASSLGQGFVYEQYF. For the CDR3, the DNA is TGTGCCAGCAGTCTAGGACAGGGGTTTGTCTACGAGCAGTACTTC. The V gene is TRBV28, the J gene TRBJ2-7; 9 positions agree with TRBD1. The germline V gene has CDR1 MDHEN and CDR2 SYDVKM. With 5 bases clipped from V and 3 bases from J, the junction kept 8 bases outside the gene matches. The CDR3 loop spans 15 amino acids.

This clonotype showed up just a few times. This chain uses TRBV20-1 with TRBJ2-7, with 8 positions matching TRBD2. V dropped 6 bases and J dropped 0; count of bases not matched to a gene: 4. The germline gives CDR1 DFQATT, CDR2 SNEGSKA (reference sequence). CDR3 length equals 13 residues. Here the CDR3 reads CSALAGSSYEQYF. CDR3 in DNA: TGCAGTGCCCTAGCGGGCAGCTCCTACGAGCAGTACTTC.

Ten or more counts support this clonotype. The chain uses TRBV28 and TRBJ2-7; 10 bases map to TRBD2. The germline V gene encodes CDR1 MDHEN and CDR2 SYDVKM. The CDR3 spans 14 residues. V shed 10 bases, J shed 4 bases, and the junction held 10 bases outside the gene matches. CDR3 nucleotides: TGTGCCACCAACGCTCTAGCGGGGGTTTACGAGCAGTACTTC. Translated, it gives CATNALAGVYEQYF.

This clonotype appeared many times. This chain uses TRBV28 with TRBJ2-1; D ambiguous. Germline V CDR1 and CDR2: MDHEN, SYDVKM. V lost 5 bases to trimming and J lost 2 bases, with 10 bases between them. This CDR3 has 14 amino acids. As DNA, the CDR3 is TGTGCCAGCAGTCCCCCCCCGACCTACAATGAGCAGTTCTTC. Translation gives CASSPPPTYNEQFF.

This clonotype was recorded many times. The genes are TRBV2 and TRBJ2-7, with 9 bases lining up with TRBD1. The CDR3 extends over 12 amino acids. V shed 10 bases and J 5 bases; nucleotides not matched to a gene: 6. Per germline, CDR1 SNHLY and CDR2 FYNNEI. CDR3 in amino acids: CAIGGTGNEQYF. CDR3 nucleotides: TGTGCCATCGGAGGGACAGGGAACGAGCAGTACTTC.